Below are 28 T cell receptor beta chains sequenced from a single sample in a study of T cell responses to AZD1222 COVID-19 vaccine. Clones were sequenced by immunoSEQ multiplex PCR, and TCRdb holds only the in-frame ones, with some missing. Of 57,000 or so clones in the sample, around three quarters were seen once. The input for sequencing was peripheral blood, taken on day 0 of AZD1222 vaccination. These receptors were obtained from an adult in good health.

The rearrangement uses TRBV24-1 and TRBJ1-5; D perhaps matches TRBD1 (6 bases). Germline loops: CDR1 KGHDR, CDR2 SFDVKD. The CDR3 totals 13 residues. Trimming took 4 bases from V and 5 from J, leaving 8 bases between them. This CDR3 is CATSERGDQPQHF. The CDR3 DNA sequence: TGTGCCACCAGTGAGAGGGGGGATCAGCCCCAGCATTTT.

The V call is TRBV6-2 or TRBV6-3, the J call TRBJ2-2; possible D gene TRBD1, 6 bases. CDR1 and CDR2 (germline): MNHEY, SVGEGT. There are 15 residues in the CDR3. Trimming pared 2 bases from V and 7 bases from J, leaving 14 bases between. CDR3 DNA sequence: TGTGCCAGCAGTTACGTGGGGGCATTTAACGGGGAGCTGTTTTTT. Encoded protein: CASSYVGAFNGELFF.

The CDR3 region has the DNA TGTGCCAGTAACATGGACAGAGACAATCAGCCCCAGCATTTT. The encoded protein is CASNMDRDNQPQHF. V usage is TRBV19 and J usage is TRBJ1-5; TRBD1 is a possible D gene (6 bases). The germline V and J ends were trimmed by 7 bases and 3 bases, with 13 bases remaining between them. This CDR3 has 14 amino acids. The germline V gene encodes CDR1 LNHDA and CDR2 SQIVND (reference sequence).

The DNA of the CDR3 is TGTGCCAGCAGCTTCGGGGGGACCGAGCAGTACTTC. It yields the protein CASSFGGTEQYF. This chain links TRBV7-9 with TRBJ2-7; 7 nucleotides align to TRBD2. CDR3 length: 12 amino acids. Germline V gene sequence: CDR1 SEHNR, CDR2 FQNEAQ (reference sequence). V trimming: 3 bases; J trimming: 6 bases; junction bases outside the gene matches: 2. The whole variable domain, remainder taken from reference TRBV7-9 and TRBJ2-7, is DTGVSQNPRHKITKRGQNVTFRCDPISEHNRLYWYRQTLGQGPEFLTYFQNEAQLEKSRLLSDRFSAERPKGSFSTLEIQRTEQGDSAMYLCASSFGGTEQYFGPGTRLTVT.

This sequence joins TRBV6-2 or TRBV6-3 and TRBJ2-1, with D maybe TRBD2 (6 bases). There are 13 residues in the CDR3. With 5 bases removed from V and 4 bases from J, the gap between germline ends came to 9 bases. Germline loops: CDR1 MNHEY, CDR2 SVGEGT. The CDR3 DNA reads TGTGCCAGCAGTATTCGGGGGTACAATGAGCAGTTCTTC. It translates to CASSIRGYNEQFF.

This clone came up a few times. The V and J genes are TRBV4-3 and TRBJ1-1; D call uncertain. The V and J ends lost 4 bases and 5 bases respectively, with 11 bases between them. Germline V gene data show CDR1 as LGHNA and CDR2 as YSLEER. The CDR3 is 13 residues long. CDR3 nucleotides: TGCGCCAGCAGCCGAGGCCAAAGGACTGAAGCTTTCTTT. Protein: CASSRGQRTEAFF.

This clone was picked up a small number of times. This sequence joins TRBV6-5 and TRBJ2-7, with 10 bases fitting TRBD1. Germline V gene sequence: CDR1 MNHEY, CDR2 SVGAGI. The CDR3 consists of 13 residues. Germline trimming cut 6 bases from V and 5 bases from J; bases unmatched to any gene: 4. In DNA form, the CDR3 reads TGTGCCAGCAGCCCGGGACAGGGGCACGAGCAGTACTTC. This encodes CASSPGQGHEQYF.

The chain links TRBV27 to TRBJ2-1; 9 bases are a match to TRBD1. The trim removed 0 bases at V and 12 bases at J, leaving 9 bases unmatched. This CDR3 has 15 residues. Germline V lookup: CDR1 MNHEY, CDR2 SMNVEV (reference sequence). The CDR3 bases are TGTGCCAGCAGTTTATCAGGGACAGGGTTCCCGCGGCAGTTCTTC. This codes for CASSLSGTGFPRQFF.

This clone appeared a few times. The V call is TRBV28, the J call TRBJ1-2; tentatively, D is TRBD1 (5 bases). CDR1 is MDHEN and CDR2 is SYDVKM in the germline V gene. Trimming left V 7 bases short and J 0 bases short, with 9 bases between. CDR3 length: 13 residues. Here the CDR3 DNA reads TGTGCCAGCAAGGACAATACTAACTATGGCTACACCTTC. This codes for CASKDNTNYGYTF.

This chain uses TRBV9 with TRBJ1-2; D possibly corresponds to TRBD1 (5 bases). The CDR3 runs to 14 residues. Trimming pared 4 bases from V and 0 bases from J, leaving 10 bases between. The germline CDR1 and CDR2 sequences are SGDLS and YYNGEE. CDR3 in DNA: TGTGCCAGCAGCCCGGGACCCTCTAACTATGGCTACACCTTC. It codes for CASSPGPSNYGYTF. The entire variable domain, with the rest obtained from reference TRBV9 and TRBJ1-2, is as follows: DSGVTQTPKHLITATGQRVTLRCSPRSGDLSVYWYQQSLDQGLQFLIQYYNGEERAKGNILERFSAQQFPDLHSELNLSSLELGDSALYFCASSPGPSNYGYTFGSGTRLTVV.

J is TRBJ1-1 and V is TRBV25-1; D is possibly TRBD1 (5 bases). The CDR3 has 16 amino acids. The ends were cut back, 7 bases at V and 0 bases at J, with 18 bases in the middle. Germline CDR1 and CDR2: MGHDK and SYGVNS. The CDR3 sequence: CASTSTQGSMNTEAFF. CDR3 nucleotide sequence: TGTGCCAGCACATCCACGCAGGGTTCTATGAACACTGAAGCTTTCTTT.

The rearrangement uses TRBV20-1 and TRBJ1-5, with a possible D match to TRBD1 (5 bases). The V gene lost 3 bases and the J gene lost 3 bases, with 18 bases spanning the gap. This CDR3 has 16 residues. Germline V gene sequence: CDR1 DFQATT, CDR2 SNEGSKA (reference sequence). The CDR3 region is CSASPPTGAYNQPQHF. The CDR3 DNA follows: TGCAGTGCTAGTCCCCCGACTGGGGCCTACAATCAGCCCCAGCATTTT.

The chain is built from TRBV2 and TRBJ2-7; tentative D call: TRBD2 (6 bases). The CDR3 is 14 amino acids. V was trimmed by 6 bases and J by 4 bases, leaving 16 bases between them. CDR1 SNHLY and CDR2 FYNNEI come from the germline V gene. The CDR3 region is CASRPGVGVYEQYF. The CDR3 bases are TGTGCCAGCAGGCCGGGGGTCGGGGTATACGAGCAGTACTTC.

V usage is TRBV9 and J usage is TRBJ2-1, with D possibly matching TRBD1 (6 bases). The CDR3 length is 16 residues. The ends were cut back, 4 bases at V and 1 base at J, with 15 bases in the middle. Germline V gene sequence: CDR1 SGDLS, CDR2 YYNGEE. CDR3 DNA sequence: TGTGCCAGCAGCCTTCGGACAGCCATTTCCTACAATGAGCAGTTCTTC. This sequence encodes CASSLRTAISYNEQFF.

This chain joins TRBV7-9 and TRBJ1-2, with TRBD1 identical over 8 bases. The CDR3 has 15 residues. J lost 5 bases, V lost 5 bases, and 10 bases had no gene match. In germline, CDR1 is SEHNR, CDR2 FQNEAQ (reference sequence). CDR3 in amino acids: CASSVFTGGAYGYTF. CDR3 nucleotides: TGTGCCAGCAGCGTATTCACAGGGGGAGCATATGGCTACACCTTC.

The chain has TRBV14 and TRBJ2-7; tentatively, D is TRBD1 (5 bases). Germline-derived CDR1 and CDR2 are SGHDN and FVKESK. The CDR3 consists of 13 residues. The germline V and J ends were trimmed by 5 bases and 2 bases, with 10 bases remaining between them. This CDR3 reads CASSAGFTYEQYF. CDR3 nucleotides: TGTGCCAGCAGCGCAGGGTTCACCTACGAGCAGTACTTC.

The rearrangement joins TRBV5-6 to TRBJ1-3, with unresolved D. The CDR3 runs 15 residues. The germline V gene encodes CDR1 SGHDT and CDR2 YYEEEE. Deletions cut 0 bases from V and 4 bases from J, with 11 bases between. The CDR3 loop reads CASSLAMNRGNTIYF. CDR3 sequence (DNA): TGTGCCAGCAGCTTGGCCATGAACAGAGGAAACACCATATATTTT.

CDR3 sequence: CASSQDDPEASGGPTDTQYF. CDR3 in DNA: TGCGCCAGCAGCCAAGATGACCCTGAGGCTAGCGGGGGGCCCACAGATACGCAGTATTTT. V and J are TRBV4-3 and TRBJ2-3, with 11 bases that match TRBD2. Germline V gene data show CDR1 as LGHNA and CDR2 as YSLEER. The V and J ends lost 0 bases and 2 bases, in that order; junction bases with no gene match: 13. The CDR3 is made up of 20 amino acids.

This rearrangement joins TRBV6-5 to TRBJ1-5; no firm D call. The CDR3 runs 15 residues. CDR1 is MNHEY, CDR2 SVGAGI, per germline. Between the trimmed V and J ends, which lost 6 bases and 0 bases, there was a span of 12 bases. CDR3 sequence (DNA): TGTGCCAGCAGGGACGGGATCTATAGCAATCAGCCCCAGCATTTT. Its protein is CASRDGIYSNQPQHF.

The chain recombines TRBV7-2 with TRBJ2-2, with D hard to call. The CDR3 contains 14 residues. Germline V lookup: CDR1 SGHTA, CDR2 FQGNSA. V was clipped by 1 base and J by 6 bases, with 9 bases between them. CDR3 region: CASSLDPAAGELFF. CDR3 DNA sequence: TGTGCCAGCAGCTTAGATCCCGCCGCCGGGGAGCTGTTTTTT.

The gene calls are TRBV20-1 and TRBJ2-1, with a weak D call TRBD1 (5 bases). The ends were cut back, 2 bases at V and 6 bases at J, with 5 bases in the middle. CDR1 is DFQATT, CDR2 SNEGSKA, per germline (reference sequence). The CDR3 consists of 11 residues. The CDR3 reads CSARRGNEQFF. In nucleotides, the CDR3 is TGCAGTGCTAGAAGGGGCAATGAGCAGTTCTTC.

The chain uses TRBV28 and TRBJ2-2, with TRBD2 matching over 14 bases. The CDR3 sequence is 17 residues long. Germline V lookup: CDR1 MDHEN, CDR2 SYDVKM. Losses at the gene ends were 5 bases for V and 1 base for J; bases not matched to a gene: 3. Here the CDR3 reads CASSAGTSGGNTGELFF. CDR3 DNA sequence: TGTGCCAGCAGTGCTGGGACTAGCGGGGGGAACACCGGGGAGCTGTTTTTT. The complete variable domain, with remaining parts taken from reference TRBV28 and TRBJ2-2, reads DVKVTQSSRYLVKRTGEKVFLECVQDMDHENMFWYRQDPGLGLRLIYFSYDVKMKEKGDIPEGYSVSREKKERFSLILESASTNQTSMYLCASSAGTSGGNTGELFFGEGSRLTVL.

This chain uses TRBV7-3 with TRBJ1-1; D possibly corresponds to TRBD1 (5 bases). CDR1 is SGHTA and CDR2 is FQGTGA in the germline V gene. Between the trimmed V and J ends, which lost 5 bases and 4 bases, there was a span of 14 bases. There are 14 residues in the CDR3. In DNA form, the CDR3 reads TGTGCCAGCAGCCCCTCTGCTGGGGGCACTGAAGCTTTCTTT. It specifies CASSPSAGGTEAFF.

The chain combines TRBV3-1 (or the pseudogene TRBV3-2) with TRBJ1-5; 9 positions match TRBD1. This CDR3 is 18 amino acids long. The J segment lost 4 bases and the V segment lost 1 base, leaving 11 bases of the junction unmatched. CDR1 is LGHDT, CDR2 YNNKEL, per germline (reference sequence). The CDR3 sequence is CASSQAHNRGHPNQPQHF. CDR3 sequence (DNA): TGTGCCAGCAGCCAAGCTCACAACAGGGGGCATCCAAATCAGCCCCAGCATTTT.

This chain joins TRBV4-3 and TRBJ2-1; 8 bases line up with TRBD2. Per germline, CDR1 LGHNA and CDR2 YSLEER. The V gene end was trimmed by 0 bases and the J gene end by 2 bases; junction bases not matched to a gene: 6. The CDR3 sequence is 17 residues long. CDR3 sequence: CASSQDIRGGPYNEQFF. For the CDR3, the DNA is TGCGCCAGCAGCCAAGATATCCGCGGGGGGCCCTACAATGAGCAGTTCTTC.

The chain recombines TRBV7-3 with TRBJ2-5; D is possibly TRBD1 or TRBD2 (5 bases each). Trimming pared 5 bases from V and 5 bases from J, leaving 18 bases between. Germline-derived CDR1 and CDR2 are SGHTA and FQGTGA. The CDR3 runs 15 residues. The CDR3 sequence is CASSLGTTEAETQYF. CDR3 bases: TGTGCCAGCAGCCTAGGGACCACGGAGGCGGAGACCCAGTACTTC.

The chain employs TRBV15 and TRBJ1-5; D not resolved. Trimming took 0 bases from V and 4 from J, leaving 7 bases between them. CDR1 LNHNV and CDR2 YYDKDF come from the germline V gene (reference sequence). The CDR3 consists of 14 residues. This CDR3 is CATSRDPENQPQHF. In nucleotides, the CDR3 is TGTGCCACCAGCAGAGATCCAGAAAATCAGCCCCAGCATTTT.

The J gene is TRBJ2-3, the V gene TRBV3-1 (or the pseudogene TRBV3-2); D remains unclear. The germline V and J ends were trimmed by 3 bases and 0 bases, with 4 bases remaining between them. The CDR3 is made up of 13 amino acids. Germline V gene data show CDR1 as LGHDT and CDR2 as YNNKEL (reference sequence). The DNA of the CDR3 is TGTGCCAGCAGCCACCCTAGCACAGATACGCAGTATTTT. Amino acid sequence: CASSHPSTDTQYF.